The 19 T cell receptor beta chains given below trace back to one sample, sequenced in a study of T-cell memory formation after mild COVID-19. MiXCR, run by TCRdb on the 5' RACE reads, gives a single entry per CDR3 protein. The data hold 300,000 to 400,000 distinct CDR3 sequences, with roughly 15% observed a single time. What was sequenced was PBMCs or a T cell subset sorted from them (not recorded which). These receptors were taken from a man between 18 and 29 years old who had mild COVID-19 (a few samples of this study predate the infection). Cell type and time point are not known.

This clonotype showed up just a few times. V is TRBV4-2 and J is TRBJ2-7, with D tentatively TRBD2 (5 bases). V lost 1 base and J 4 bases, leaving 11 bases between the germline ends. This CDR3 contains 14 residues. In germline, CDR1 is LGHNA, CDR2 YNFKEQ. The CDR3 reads CASSQAGDGYEQYF. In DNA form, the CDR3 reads TGTGCCAGCAGCCAAGCCGGGGATGGATACGAGCAGTACTTC.

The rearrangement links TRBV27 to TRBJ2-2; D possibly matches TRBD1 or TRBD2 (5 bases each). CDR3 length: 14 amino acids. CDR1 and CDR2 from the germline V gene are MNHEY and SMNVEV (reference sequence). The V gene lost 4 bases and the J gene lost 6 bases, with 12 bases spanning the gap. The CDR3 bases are TGTGCCAGCAGTTGGTCAGGGAGTCCCGGGGAGCTGTTTTTT. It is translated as CASSWSGSPGELFF.

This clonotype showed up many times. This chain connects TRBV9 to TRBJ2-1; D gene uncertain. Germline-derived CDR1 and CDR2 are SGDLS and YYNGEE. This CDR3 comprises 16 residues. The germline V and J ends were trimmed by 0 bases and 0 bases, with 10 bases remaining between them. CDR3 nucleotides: TGTGCCAGCAGCGTAGATGGCGAGAGCTCCTACAATGAGCAGTTCTTC. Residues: CASSVDGESSYNEQFF.

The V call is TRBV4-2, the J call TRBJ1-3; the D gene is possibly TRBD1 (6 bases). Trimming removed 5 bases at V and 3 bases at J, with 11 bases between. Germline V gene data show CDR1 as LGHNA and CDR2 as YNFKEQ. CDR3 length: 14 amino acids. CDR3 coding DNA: TGTGCCAGCAGCTCACGCAGGGGTGGAAACACCATATATTTT. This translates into CASSSRRGGNTIYF.

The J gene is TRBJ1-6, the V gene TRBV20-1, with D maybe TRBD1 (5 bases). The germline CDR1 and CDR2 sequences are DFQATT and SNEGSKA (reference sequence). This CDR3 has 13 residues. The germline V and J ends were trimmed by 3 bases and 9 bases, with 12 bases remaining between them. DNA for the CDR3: TGCAGTGCTAGTTTGGGGGAGGGTTCACCCCTCCACTTT. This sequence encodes CSASLGEGSPLHF.

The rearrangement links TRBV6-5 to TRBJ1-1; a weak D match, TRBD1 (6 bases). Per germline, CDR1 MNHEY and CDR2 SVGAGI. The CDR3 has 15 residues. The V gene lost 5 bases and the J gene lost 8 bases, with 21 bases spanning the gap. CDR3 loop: CASSPSNRVMAEAFF. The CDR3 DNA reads TGTGCCAGCAGTCCTAGCAACAGGGTGATGGCAGAAGCTTTCTTT.

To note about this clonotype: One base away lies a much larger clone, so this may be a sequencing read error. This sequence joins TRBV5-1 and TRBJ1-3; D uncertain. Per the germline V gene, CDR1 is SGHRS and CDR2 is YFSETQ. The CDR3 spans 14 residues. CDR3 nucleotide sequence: TGCGCCAGCAGATTGGTAGGGCCTGGAAACACCATATATTTT. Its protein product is CASRLVGPGNTIYF.

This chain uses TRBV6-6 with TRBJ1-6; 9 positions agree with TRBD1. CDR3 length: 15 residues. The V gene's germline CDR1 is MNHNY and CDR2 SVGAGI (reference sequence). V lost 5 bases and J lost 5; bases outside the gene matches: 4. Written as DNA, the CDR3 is TGTGCCAGCAGTAGCACAGGGGGCAATAATTCACCCCTCCACTTT. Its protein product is CASSSTGGNNSPLHF.

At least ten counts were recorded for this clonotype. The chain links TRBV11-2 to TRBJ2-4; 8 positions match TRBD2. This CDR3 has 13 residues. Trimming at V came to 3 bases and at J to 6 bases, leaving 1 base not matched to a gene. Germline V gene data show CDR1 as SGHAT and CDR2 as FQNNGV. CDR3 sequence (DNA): TGTGCCAGCAGCTTGGCGGGGGGAAACATTCAGTACTTC. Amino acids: CASSLAGGNIQYF. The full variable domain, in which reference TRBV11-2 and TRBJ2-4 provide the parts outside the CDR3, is EAGVAQSPRYKIIEKRQSVAFWCNPISGHATLYWYQQILGQGPKLLIQFQNNGVVDDSQLPKDRFSAERLKGVDSTLKIQPAKLEDSAVYLCASSLAGGNIQYFGAGTRLSVL.

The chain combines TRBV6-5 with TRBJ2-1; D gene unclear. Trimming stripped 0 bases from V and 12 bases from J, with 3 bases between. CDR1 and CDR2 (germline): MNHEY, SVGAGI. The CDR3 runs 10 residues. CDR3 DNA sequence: TGTGCCAGCAGTTACTCGCTGCAGTTCTTC. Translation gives CASSYSLQFF.

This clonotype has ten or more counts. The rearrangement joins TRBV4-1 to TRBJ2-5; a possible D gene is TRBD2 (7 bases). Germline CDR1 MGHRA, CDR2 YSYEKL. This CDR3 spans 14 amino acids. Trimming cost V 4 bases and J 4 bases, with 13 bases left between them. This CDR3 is CASSLGGPVETQYF. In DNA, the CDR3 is TGCGCCAGCAGCCTCGGGGGGCCAGTAGAGACCCAGTACTTC.

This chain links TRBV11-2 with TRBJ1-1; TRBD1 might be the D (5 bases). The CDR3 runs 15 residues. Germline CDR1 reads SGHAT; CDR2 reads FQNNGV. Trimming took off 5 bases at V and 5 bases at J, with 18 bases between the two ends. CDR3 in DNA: TGTGCCAGCAGCCCCCTCATTTCCGGGGCGACTGAAGCTTTCTTT. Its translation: CASSPLISGATEAFF.

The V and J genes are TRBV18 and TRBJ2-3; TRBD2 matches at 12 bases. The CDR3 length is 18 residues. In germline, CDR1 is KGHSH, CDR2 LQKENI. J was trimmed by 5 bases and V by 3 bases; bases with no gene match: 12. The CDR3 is CASSPSSPTSGGRDTQYF. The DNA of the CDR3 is TGTGCCAGCTCACCTTCCAGTCCGACTAGCGGGGGTCGAGATACGCAGTATTTT.

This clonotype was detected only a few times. CDR3 in DNA: TGTGCCTGGAGTGTCCTGGACGGTCAGCCCCAGCATTTT. It encodes CAWSVLDGQPQHF. The rearrangement links TRBV30 to TRBJ1-5; D remains ambiguous. Germline assignment: CDR1 GTSNPN and CDR2 SVGIG (reference sequence). V was pared by 0 bases and J by 6 bases, with 9 bases between. CDR3 length: 13 amino acids. The whole variable domain, remainder taken from reference TRBV30 and TRBJ1-5, is SQTIHQWPATLVQPVGSPLSLECTVEGTSNPNLYWYRQAAGRGLQLLFYSVGIGQISSEVPQNLSASRPQDRQFILSSKKLLLSDSGFYLCAWSVLDGQPQHFGDGTRLSIL.

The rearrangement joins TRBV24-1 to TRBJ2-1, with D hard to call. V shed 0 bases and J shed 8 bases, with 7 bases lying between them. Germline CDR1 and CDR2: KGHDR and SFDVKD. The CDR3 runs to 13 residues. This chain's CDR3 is CATSDLGFDEQFF. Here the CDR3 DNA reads TGTGCCACCAGTGATTTGGGTTTCGATGAGCAGTTCTTC.

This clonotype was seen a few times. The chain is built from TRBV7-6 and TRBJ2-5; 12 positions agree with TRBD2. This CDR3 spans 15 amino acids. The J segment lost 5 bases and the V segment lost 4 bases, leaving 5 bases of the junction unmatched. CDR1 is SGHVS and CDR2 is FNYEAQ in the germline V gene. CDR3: CASSSRTSGAETQYF. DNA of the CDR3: TGTGCCAGCAGCTCCCGGACTAGCGGGGCCGAGACCCAGTACTTC.

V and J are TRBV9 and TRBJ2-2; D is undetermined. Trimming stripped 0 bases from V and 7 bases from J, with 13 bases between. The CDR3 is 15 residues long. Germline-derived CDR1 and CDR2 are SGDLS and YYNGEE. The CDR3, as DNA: TGTGCCAGCAGCGTAGAGGGTGAGCAAGGCGGGGAGCTGTTTTTT. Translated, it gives CASSVEGEQGGELFF.

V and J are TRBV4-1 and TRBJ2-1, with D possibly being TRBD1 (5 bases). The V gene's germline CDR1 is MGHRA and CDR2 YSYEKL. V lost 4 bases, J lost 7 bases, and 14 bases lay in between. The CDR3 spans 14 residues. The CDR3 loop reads CASSPDTGQNEQFF. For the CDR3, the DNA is TGCGCCAGCAGCCCAGATACCGGACAAAATGAGCAGTTCTTC.

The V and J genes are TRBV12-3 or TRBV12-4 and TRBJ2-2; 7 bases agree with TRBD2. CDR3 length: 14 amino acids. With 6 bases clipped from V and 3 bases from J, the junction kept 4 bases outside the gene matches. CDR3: CASSLAAHTGELFF. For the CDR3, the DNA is TGTGCCAGCAGCCTAGCGGCCCACACCGGGGAGCTGTTTTTT.